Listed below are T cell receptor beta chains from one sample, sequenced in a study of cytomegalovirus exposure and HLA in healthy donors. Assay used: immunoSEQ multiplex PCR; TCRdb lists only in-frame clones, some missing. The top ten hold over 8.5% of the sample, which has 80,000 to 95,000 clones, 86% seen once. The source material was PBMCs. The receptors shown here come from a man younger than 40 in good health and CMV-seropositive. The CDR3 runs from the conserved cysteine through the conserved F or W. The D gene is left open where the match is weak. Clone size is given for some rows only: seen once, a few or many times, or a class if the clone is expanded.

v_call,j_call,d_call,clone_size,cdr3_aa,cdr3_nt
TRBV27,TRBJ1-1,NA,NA,CASSLNRNTEAFF,TGTGCCAGCAGTTTAAACAGGAACACTGAAGCTTTCTTT
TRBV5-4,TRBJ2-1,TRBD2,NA,CASSRGGSSYNEQFF,TGTGCCAGCAGCCGGGGGGGGAGCTCCTACAATGAGCAGTTCTTC
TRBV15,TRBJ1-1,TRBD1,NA,CATSRGRQGSNTEAFF,TGTGCCACCAGCAGAGGGAGACAGGGATCGAACACTGAAGCTTTCTTT
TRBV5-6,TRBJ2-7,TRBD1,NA,CASSLETGFEQYF,TGTGCCAGCAGCTTGGAGACAGGGTTCGAGCAGTACTTC
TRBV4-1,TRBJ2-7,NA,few,CASSQTSSEQYF,TGCGCCAGCAGCCAAACTAGCTCCGAGCAGTACTTC
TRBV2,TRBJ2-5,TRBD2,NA,CASREGLAGLETQYF,TGTGCCAGCAGGGAGGGACTAGCGGGACTTGAGACCCAGTACTTC
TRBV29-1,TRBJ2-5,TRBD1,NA,CSVGQGARETQYF,TGCAGCGTTGGACAGGGGGCGCGGGAGACCCAGTACTTC
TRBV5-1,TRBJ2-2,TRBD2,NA,CASSGSLAGAAGELFF,TGCGCCAGCAGCGGAAGTCTAGCGGGAGCGGCCGGGGAGCTGTTTTTT
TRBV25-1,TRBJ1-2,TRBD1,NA,CASSESGQGVFYGYTF,TGTGCCAGCAGTGAATCAGGCCAGGGGGTTTTCTATGGCTACACCTTC
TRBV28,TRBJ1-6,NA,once,CASSLFPVGGRDNSPLHF,TGTGCCAGCAGTTTATTCCCCGTAGGCGGGAGAGATAATTCACCCCTCCACTTT
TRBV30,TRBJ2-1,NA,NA,CAGTDYGEQFF,TGTGCCGGGACGGACTACGGTGAGCAGTTCTTC
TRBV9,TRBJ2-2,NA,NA,CASSVVLDTGELFF,TGTGCCAGCAGCGTAGTCCTAGACACCGGGGAGCTGTTTTTT
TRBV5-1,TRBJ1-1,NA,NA,CASSLDRFRNTEAFF,TGCGCCAGCAGCTTGGACCGATTTAGGAACACTGAAGCTTTCTTT
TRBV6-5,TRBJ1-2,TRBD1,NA,CASSTGTGGYGYTF,TGTGCCAGCAGCACCGGGACAGGGGGCTATGGCTACACCTTC
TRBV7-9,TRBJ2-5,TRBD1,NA,CASSLPRDRESEETQYF,TGTGCCAGCAGCTTACCCCGGGACAGGGAGTCTGAAGAGACCCAGTACTTC
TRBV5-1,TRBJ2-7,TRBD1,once,CASSLAALRQGAYEQYF,TGCGCCAGCAGCTTGGCCGCTTTACGACAGGGGGCCTACGAGCAGTACTTC
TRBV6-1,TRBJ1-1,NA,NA,CASSPGLPGTEAFF,TGTGCCAGCAGCCCGGGACTCCCCGGCACTGAAGCTTTCTTT
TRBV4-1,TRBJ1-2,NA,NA,CASSQPTQTNYGYTF,TGCGCCAGCAGCCAACCAACACAGACTAACTATGGCTACACCTTC
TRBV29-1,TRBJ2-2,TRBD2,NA,CSVAPSGPNTGELFF,TGCAGCGTTGCCCCTAGCGGGCCGAACACCGGGGAGCTGTTTTTT
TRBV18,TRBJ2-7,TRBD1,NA,CASSPDRHRGRTDEQYF,TGTGCCAGCTCACCAGACCGTCACAGGGGGCGCACCGACGAGCAGTACTTC
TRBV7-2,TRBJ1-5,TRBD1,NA,CASSSPGGANQPQHF,TGTGCCAGCAGCTCCCCAGGGGGAGCAAATCAGCCCCAGCATTTT
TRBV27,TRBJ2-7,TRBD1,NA,CASSLKTGVYEQYF,TGTGCCAGCAGTTTAAAGACAGGGGTCTACGAGCAGTACTTC
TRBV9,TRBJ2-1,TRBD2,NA,CASSVTSGRNYNEQFF,TGTGCCAGCAGCGTAACTAGCGGGAGGAATTACAATGAGCAGTTCTTC
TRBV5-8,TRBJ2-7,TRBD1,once,CASSRDREYEQYF,TGTGCCAGCAGCCGGGACAGGGAATACGAGCAGTACTTC
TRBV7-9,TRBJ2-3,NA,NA,CASSLTASTDTQYF,TGTGCCAGCAGCTTGACAGCTAGCACAGATACGCAGTATTTT
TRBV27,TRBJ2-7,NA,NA,CASSPGQTYYEQYF,TGTGCCAGCAGCCCTGGACAGACGTACTACGAGCAGTACTTC
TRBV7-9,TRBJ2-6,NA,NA,CASSPLIAGANVLTF,TGTGCCAGCAGCCCCCTGATAGCTGGGGCCAACGTCCTGACTTTC
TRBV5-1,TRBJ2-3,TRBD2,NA,CASSRKLAEGITDTQYF,TGCGCCAGCAGCCGAAAACTAGCGGAGGGGATCACAGATACGCAGTATTTT
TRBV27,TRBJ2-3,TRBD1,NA,CASSPGTGGRDTQYF,TGTGCCAGCAGTCCCGGGACAGGGGGCCGAGATACGCAGTATTTT
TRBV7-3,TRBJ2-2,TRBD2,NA,CASSSGGSSNTGELFF,TGTGCCAGCAGCTCGGGGGGGTCTTCGAACACCGGGGAGCTGTTTTTT
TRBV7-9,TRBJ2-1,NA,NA,CASSPAPGTQKYNEQFF,TGTGCCAGCAGCCCAGCCCCCGGGACACAAAAATACAATGAGCAGTTCTTC
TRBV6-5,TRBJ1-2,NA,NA,CASSYSYNYGYTF,TGTGCCAGCAGTTACTCGTATAACTATGGCTACACCTTC
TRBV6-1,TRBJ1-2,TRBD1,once,CASSQLGTGDGYTF,TGTGCCAGCAGTCAATTGGGGACAGGGGATGGCTACACCTTC
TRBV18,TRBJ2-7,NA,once,CASSPTVAYEQYF,TGTGCCAGCTCACCAACCGTAGCCTACGAGCAGTACTTC
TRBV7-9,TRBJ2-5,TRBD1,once,CASSQPDRGRRETQYF,TGTGCCAGCAGCCAACCGGACAGGGGGCGACGGGAGACCCAGTACTTC
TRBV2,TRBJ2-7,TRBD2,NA,CASSEWGLSGDSYEQYF,TGTGCCAGCAGTGAATGGGGCCTTAGCGGGGACTCCTACGAGCAGTACTTC